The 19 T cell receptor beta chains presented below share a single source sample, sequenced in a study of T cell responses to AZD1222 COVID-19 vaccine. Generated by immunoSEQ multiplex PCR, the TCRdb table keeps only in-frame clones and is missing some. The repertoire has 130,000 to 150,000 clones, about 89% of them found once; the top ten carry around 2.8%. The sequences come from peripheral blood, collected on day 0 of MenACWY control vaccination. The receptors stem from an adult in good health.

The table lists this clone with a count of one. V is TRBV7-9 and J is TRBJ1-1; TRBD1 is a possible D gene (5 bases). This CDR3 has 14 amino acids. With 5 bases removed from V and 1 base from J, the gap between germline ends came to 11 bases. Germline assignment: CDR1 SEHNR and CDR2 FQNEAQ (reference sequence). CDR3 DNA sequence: TGTGCCAGCAGCCGCGGGGGGAGGAACACTGAAGCTTTCTTT. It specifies CASSRGGRNTEAFF.

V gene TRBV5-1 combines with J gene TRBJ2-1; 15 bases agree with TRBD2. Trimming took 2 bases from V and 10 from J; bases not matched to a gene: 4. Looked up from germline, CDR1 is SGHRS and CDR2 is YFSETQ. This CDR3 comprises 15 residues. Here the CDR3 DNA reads TGCGCCAGCAGCTTTCGGACTAGCGGGAGGGCCGAGCAGTTCTTC. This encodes CASSFRTSGRAEQFF.

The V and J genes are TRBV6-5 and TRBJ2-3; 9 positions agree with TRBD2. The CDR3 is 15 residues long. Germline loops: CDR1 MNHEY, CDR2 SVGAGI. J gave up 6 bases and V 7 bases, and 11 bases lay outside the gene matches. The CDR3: CASTREAGGRDTQYF. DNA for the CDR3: TGTGCCAGCACGCGGGAAGCGGGGGGTAGGGATACGCAGTATTTT.

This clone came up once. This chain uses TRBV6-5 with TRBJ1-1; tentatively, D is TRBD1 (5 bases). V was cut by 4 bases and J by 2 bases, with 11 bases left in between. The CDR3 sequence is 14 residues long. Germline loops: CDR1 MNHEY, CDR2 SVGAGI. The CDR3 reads CASSFTQGNTEAFF. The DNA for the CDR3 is TGTGCCAGCAGTTTTACTCAGGGTAACACTGAAGCTTTCTTT.

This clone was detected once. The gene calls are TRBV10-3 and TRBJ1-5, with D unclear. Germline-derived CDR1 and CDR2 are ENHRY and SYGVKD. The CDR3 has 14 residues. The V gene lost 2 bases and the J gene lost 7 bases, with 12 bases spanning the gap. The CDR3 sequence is CAISEGSVRQPQHF. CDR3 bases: TGTGCCATCAGTGAGGGATCGGTTAGGCAGCCCCAGCATTTT.

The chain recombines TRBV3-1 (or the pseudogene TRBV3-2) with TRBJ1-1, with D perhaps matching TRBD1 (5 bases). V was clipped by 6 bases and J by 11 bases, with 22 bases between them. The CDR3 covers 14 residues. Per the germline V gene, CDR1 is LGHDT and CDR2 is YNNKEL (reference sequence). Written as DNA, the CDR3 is TGTGCCAGCAGTGGTTTGATGGGACGGGACCGGGCTTTCTTT. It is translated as CASSGLMGRDRAFF.

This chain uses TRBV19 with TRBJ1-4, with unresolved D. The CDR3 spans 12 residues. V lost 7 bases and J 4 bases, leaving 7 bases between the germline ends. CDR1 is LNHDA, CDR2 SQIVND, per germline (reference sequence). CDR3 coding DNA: TGTGCCAGTATTGGCAGTAATGAAAAACTGTTTTTT. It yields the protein CASIGSNEKLFF.

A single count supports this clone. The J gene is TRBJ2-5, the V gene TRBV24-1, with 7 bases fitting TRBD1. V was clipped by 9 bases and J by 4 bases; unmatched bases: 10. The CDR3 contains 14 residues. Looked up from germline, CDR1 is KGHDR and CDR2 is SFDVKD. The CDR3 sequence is CATSAKGAGETQYF. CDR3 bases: TGTGCCACCTCGGCCAAGGGGGCAGGAGAGACCCAGTACTTC.

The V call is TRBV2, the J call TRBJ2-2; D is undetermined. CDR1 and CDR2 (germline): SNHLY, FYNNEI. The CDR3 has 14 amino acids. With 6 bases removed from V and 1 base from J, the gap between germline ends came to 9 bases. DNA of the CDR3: TGTGCCAGCAGAGGTGACGGGAACACCGGGGAGCTGTTTTTT. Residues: CASRGDGNTGELFF.

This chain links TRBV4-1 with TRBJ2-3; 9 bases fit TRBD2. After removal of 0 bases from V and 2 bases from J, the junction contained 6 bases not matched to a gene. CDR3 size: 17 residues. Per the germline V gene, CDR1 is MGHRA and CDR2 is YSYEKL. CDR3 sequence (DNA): TGCGCCAGCAGCCAAGATGGGACTAGCCGATACACAGATACGCAGTATTTT. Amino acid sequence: CASSQDGTSRYTDTQYF.

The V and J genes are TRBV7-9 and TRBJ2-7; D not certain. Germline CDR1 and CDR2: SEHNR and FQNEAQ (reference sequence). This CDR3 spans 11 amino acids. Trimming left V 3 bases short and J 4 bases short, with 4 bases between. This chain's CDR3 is CASSLEYEQYF. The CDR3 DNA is TGTGCCAGCAGCTTGGAGTACGAGCAGTACTTC.

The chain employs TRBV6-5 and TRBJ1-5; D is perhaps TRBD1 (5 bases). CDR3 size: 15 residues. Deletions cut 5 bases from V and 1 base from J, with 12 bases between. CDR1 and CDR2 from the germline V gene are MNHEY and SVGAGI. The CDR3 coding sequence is TGTGCCAGCAGTACCCGACAGAAAAGCAATCAGCCCCAGCATTTT. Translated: CASSTRQKSNQPQHF.

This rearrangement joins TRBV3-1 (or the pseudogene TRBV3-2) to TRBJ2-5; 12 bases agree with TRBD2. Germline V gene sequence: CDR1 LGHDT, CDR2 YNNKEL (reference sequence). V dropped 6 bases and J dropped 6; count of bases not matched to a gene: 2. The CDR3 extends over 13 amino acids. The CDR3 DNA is TGTGCCAGCAGACTAGCGGGGGGCCAGACCCAGTACTTC. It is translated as CASRLAGGQTQYF.

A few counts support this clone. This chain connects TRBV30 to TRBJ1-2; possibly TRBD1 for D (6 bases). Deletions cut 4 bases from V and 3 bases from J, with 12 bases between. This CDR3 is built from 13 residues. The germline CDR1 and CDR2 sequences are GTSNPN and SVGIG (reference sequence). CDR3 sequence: CAWTTQGHYGYTF. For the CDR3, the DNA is TGTGCCTGGACTACACAGGGACACTATGGCTACACCTTC.

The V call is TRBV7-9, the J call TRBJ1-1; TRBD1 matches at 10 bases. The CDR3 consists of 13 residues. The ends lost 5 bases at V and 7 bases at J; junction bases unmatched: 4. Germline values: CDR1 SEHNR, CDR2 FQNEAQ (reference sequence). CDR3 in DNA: TGTGCCAGCAGCCGACAGGGGGCCCTTGAAGCTTTCTTT. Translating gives CASSRQGALEAFF.

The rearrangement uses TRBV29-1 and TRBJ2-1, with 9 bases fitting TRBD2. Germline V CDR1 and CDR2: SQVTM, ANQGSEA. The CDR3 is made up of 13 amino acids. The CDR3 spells CRAGERGVNEQFF. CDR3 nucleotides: TGCAGAGCTGGCGAGCGGGGGGTCAATGAGCAGTTCTTC.

CDR3 in amino acids: CASSPQTGDGYTF. In DNA form, the CDR3 reads TGTGCCAGCTCACCGCAGACAGGGGATGGCTACACCTTC. V and J are TRBV18 and TRBJ1-2; 8 positions agree with TRBD1. The germline CDR1 and CDR2 sequences are KGHSH and LQKENI. Trimming took 3 bases from V and 6 from J; bases not matched to a gene: 3. The CDR3 spans 13 residues.

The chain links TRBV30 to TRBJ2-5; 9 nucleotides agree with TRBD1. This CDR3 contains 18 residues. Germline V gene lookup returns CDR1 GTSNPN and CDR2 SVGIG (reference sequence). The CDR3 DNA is TGTGGTTGGAGGGGGACAGGGTTTTTTTTTGGGCCTATGGGGACCCAGTACTTC. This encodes CGWRGTGFFFGPMGTQYF.

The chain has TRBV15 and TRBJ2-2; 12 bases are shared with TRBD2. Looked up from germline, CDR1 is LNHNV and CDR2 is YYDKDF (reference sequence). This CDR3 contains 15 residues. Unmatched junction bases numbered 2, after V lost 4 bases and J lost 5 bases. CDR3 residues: CATSKTSGRTGELFF. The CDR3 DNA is TGTGCCACCAGCAAGACTAGCGGGAGAACCGGGGAGCTGTTTTTT.